The 31 T cell receptor beta chains presented below share a single source sample, sequenced in a study of early T cells in non-severe SARS-CoV-2 infection. MiXCR, run by TCRdb on the 5' RACE reads, gives a single entry per CDR3 protein. The repertoire holds around 77,000 distinct CDR3 sequences, with approximately 14% as singletons. The sequencing here drew on whole blood, taken at baseline. These TCRs come from an adult who was a healthcare worker with PCR-confirmed SARS-CoV-2 infection or an uninfected control (not recorded which).

This chain links TRBV28 with TRBJ2-5, with 8 bases that match TRBD2. The CDR3 is 15 residues long. In germline, CDR1 is MDHEN, CDR2 SYDVKM. The junction had 8 bases not matched to a gene; V was cut back by 3 bases and J by 5 bases. The CDR3 coding sequence is TGTGCCAGCAGTTTCAGCGGGAGCCTTAGGGAGACCCAGTACTTC. Translation: CASSFSGSLRETQYF.

This clonotype was counted a few times. This chain connects TRBV6-5 to TRBJ2-7, with 9 bases lining up with TRBD1. V was clipped by 7 bases and J by 2 bases; unmatched bases: 9. The CDR3 is made up of 15 amino acids. Germline values: CDR1 MNHEY, CDR2 SVGAGI. This CDR3 is CASIDRGRDPYEQYF. The CDR3 DNA follows: TGTGCCAGCATCGACAGGGGGAGGGATCCCTACGAGCAGTACTTC.

The chain combines TRBV5-5 with TRBJ2-7, with D possibly TRBD2 on 6 matching bases. V was trimmed by 4 bases and J by 7 bases, leaving 18 bases between them. The germline CDR1 and CDR2 sequences are SGHKS and YYEKEE (reference sequence). The CDR3 spans 14 residues. The CDR3 bases are TGTGCCAGCAGCCCGGGGACTGGGGTGAGGGAGCAGTACTTC. Translated: CASSPGTGVREQYF. Complete variable domain (other parts from reference TRBV5-5 and TRBJ2-7): DAGVTQSPTHLIKTRGQQVTLRCSPISGHKSVSWYQQVLGQGPQFIFQYYEKEERGRGNFPDRFSARQFPNYSSELNVNALLLGDSALYLCASSPGTGVREQYFGPGTRLTVT.

This chain joins TRBV10-2 and TRBJ2-4; D unclear. Germline lookup yields CDR1 WSHSY and CDR2 SAAADI. V gave up 2 bases and J gave up 5 bases, with 13 bases separating them. The CDR3 is 15 residues long. CDR3 sequence: CASSETWSSENIQYF. The CDR3 region has the DNA TGCGCCAGCAGTGAGACATGGAGCAGCGAAAACATTCAGTACTTC.

At least ten counts were recorded for this clonotype. In nucleotides, the CDR3 is TGTGCCAGTGGGACGACACGATACGAGCAGTACTTC. The encoded protein is CASGTTRYEQYF. The chain employs TRBV6-2 or TRBV6-3 and TRBJ2-7; D tentatively reads TRBD1 or TRBD2 (5 bases each). The CDR3 consists of 12 residues. The V gene lost 9 bases and the J gene lost 4 bases, with 13 bases spanning the gap. The germline CDR1 and CDR2 sequences are MNHEY and SVGEGT.

This clonotype was seen a handful of times. This chain links TRBV10-2 with TRBJ2-7; 9 nucleotides match TRBD2. The trim removed 7 bases at V and 1 base at J, leaving 11 bases unmatched. The CDR3 consists of 16 residues. Germline assignment: CDR1 WSHSY and CDR2 SAAADI. CDR3 loop: CASTPGAGGLSYEQYF. CDR3 DNA: TGCGCCAGCACCCCGGGAGCGGGAGGATTATCCTACGAGCAGTACTTC.

With regard to this clonotype: A junction end diverges from the germline sequence, so it may reflect a read error. The J gene is TRBJ1-1, the V gene TRBV7-9; D is possibly TRBD1 (5 bases). CDR3 length: 13 residues. Germline CDR1 SEHNR, CDR2 FQNEAQ (reference sequence). CDR3 sequence: CASSLDHSGGADF. The CDR3 bases are TGTGCCAGCAGCTTAGATCATAGCGGGGGAGCGGATTTT.

In this sample, this clonotype turned up a few times. This chain links TRBV3-1 with TRBJ1-6; tentative D call: TRBD1 (6 bases). The germline V gene has CDR1 LGHDT and CDR2 YNNKEL (reference sequence). The germline V and J ends were trimmed by 5 bases and 9 bases, with 17 bases remaining between them. The CDR3 covers 15 residues. In DNA, the CDR3 is TGTGCCAGCAGCTACTCGACAGGTTATGGTTCACCCCTCCACTTT. It is translated as CASSYSTGYGSPLHF.

This chain connects TRBV5-1 to TRBJ1-4; TRBD1 is a possible D gene (6 bases). The CDR3 totals 17 residues. The V and J ends lost 2 bases and 6 bases respectively, with 20 bases between them. Germline CDR1 and CDR2: SGHRS and YFSETQ. The CDR3 loop reads CASSLGTGSGPYEKLFF. The CDR3 nucleotides read TGCGCCAGCAGCTTAGGTACAGGGAGTGGTCCCTATGAAAAACTGTTTTTT.

This clonotype was detected many times. This chain uses TRBV4-1 with TRBJ1-1, with 10 bases identical to TRBD1. This CDR3 has 16 residues. J was trimmed by 0 bases and V by 8 bases; bases with no gene match: 9. CDR1 and CDR2 from the germline V gene are MGHRA and YSYEKL. CDR3 nucleotides: TGCGCCAGCTCGGGACAGGGGTGGAACATGAACACTGAAGCTTTCTTT. Translation: CASSGQGWNMNTEAFF.

Of note for this clonotype: The junction does not match germline at one end; this may be a read error. The rearrangement uses TRBV12-3 or TRBV12-4 and TRBJ2-7, with 7 positions matching TRBD1. CDR3 length: 13 residues. Here the CDR3 DNA reads TGTGCCAGCAGGTCGACAGGGTATCATGTCGCGGACTTC. It specifies CASRSTGYHVADF.

CDR3 sequence reads: CARGWANVLTF. The CDR3 region has the DNA TGTGCCAGGGGGTGGGCCAACGTCCTGACTTTC. The chain has TRBV28 and TRBJ2-6, with no clear D. Trimming removed 9 bases at V and 5 bases at J, with 5 bases between. Germline V gene sequence: CDR1 MDHEN, CDR2 SYDVKM. CDR3 length: 11 amino acids.

The chain is built from TRBV2 and TRBJ1-5; D might be TRBD1 (5 bases). V was trimmed by 8 bases and J by 9 bases, leaving 14 bases between them. Germline loops: CDR1 SNHLY, CDR2 FYNNEI. The CDR3 runs 12 residues. The CDR3 nucleotides read TGTGCCAGCTCTAGTGGGGCTTCGCCCCAGCATTTT. Its translation is CASSSGASPQHF.

This clonotype was detected ten times or more. The V call is TRBV20-1, the J call TRBJ2-1; either TRBD1 or TRBD2 may supply D (5 bases each). The CDR3 has 15 residues. Germline-derived CDR1 and CDR2 are DFQATT and SNEGSKA (reference sequence). Between the trimmed V and J ends, which lost 1 base and 8 bases, there was a span of 18 bases. This chain's CDR3 is CSARVAISGTHEQFF. The DNA of the CDR3 is TGCAGTGCTAGAGTCGCCATCTCCGGGACCCATGAGCAGTTCTTC.

This clonotype was found a few times. This chain connects TRBV19 to TRBJ2-6; D not certain. This CDR3 has 15 amino acids. Trimming took 2 bases from V and 5 from J, leaving 10 bases between them. Germline V gene sequence: CDR1 LNHDA, CDR2 SQIVND (reference sequence). CDR3 DNA: TGTGCCAGTAGTATAAAGGATAGCAGGGCCAACGTCCTGACTTTC. Translation gives CASSIKDSRANVLTF.

This clonotype was counted between two and nine times. The V gene is TRBV5-1, the J gene TRBJ2-3; 8 nucleotides agree with TRBD1. CDR3 length equals 18 residues. J lost 3 bases, V lost 4 bases, and 16 bases had no gene match. Germline V gene lookup returns CDR1 SGHRS and CDR2 YFSETQ. The CDR3 reads CASSKGAVGTGRTDTQYF. The CDR3 nucleotides read TGCGCCAGCAGCAAGGGAGCTGTCGGGACAGGAAGGACAGATACGCAGTATTTT. Looking up the rest from reference TRBV5-1 and TRBJ2-3 gives the full variable domain: KAGVTQTPRYLIKTRGQQVTLSCSPISGHRSVSWYQQTPGQGLQFLFEYFSETQRNKGNFPGRFSGRQFSNSRSEMNVSTLELGDSALYLCASSKGAVGTGRTDTQYFGPGTRLTVL.

This chain connects TRBV11-2 to TRBJ1-6; 7 nucleotides line up with TRBD1. The CDR3 is made up of 16 amino acids. Germline V gene data show CDR1 as SGHAT and CDR2 as FQNNGV. J lost 5 bases, V lost 4 bases, and 8 bases had no gene match. The CDR3 DNA follows: TGTGCCAGCAGCTCACAGGGGCCTTTCGATAATTCACCCCTCCACTTT. It yields the protein CASSSQGPFDNSPLHF.

The chain joins TRBV5-1 to TRBJ1-6; no firm D call. The germline gives CDR1 SGHRS, CDR2 YFSETQ. V lost 0 bases, J lost 8 bases, and 9 bases lay in between. The CDR3 is 14 amino acids. CDR3 DNA sequence: TGCGCCAGCAGCTTGGGACCTTCAGATTCACCCCTCCACTTT. The encoded protein is CASSLGPSDSPLHF.

The sample holds a few counts of this clonotype. The rearrangement links TRBV7-2 to TRBJ1-3; D remains ambiguous. V lost 5 bases and J 0 bases, leaving 5 bases between the germline ends. CDR1 and CDR2 from the germline V gene are SGHTA and FQGNSA. There are 13 residues in the CDR3. Here the CDR3 reads CASSQNSGNTIYF. The DNA for the CDR3 is TGTGCCAGCAGCCAAAACTCTGGAAACACCATATATTTT.

This clonotype was seen more than once but under ten times. This chain joins TRBV7-8 and TRBJ2-3; D possibly matches TRBD1 or TRBD2 (7 bases each). The germline V and J ends were trimmed by 4 bases and 4 bases, with 21 bases remaining between them. Germline V gene lookup returns CDR1 SGHVS and CDR2 FQNEAQ. The CDR3 totals 17 residues. CDR3 DNA sequence: TGTGCCAGCAGCTCACTAGGGGGCGGGAGACGGGCAGATACGCAGTATTTT. It is translated as CASSSLGGGRRADTQYF.

The table lists this clonotype with many counts. This chain links TRBV7-6 with TRBJ2-2; D tentatively fits TRBD1 or TRBD2 (6 bases each). Germline-derived CDR1 and CDR2 are SGHVS and FNYEAQ. V dropped 0 bases and J dropped 6 bases, with 11 bases sitting between them. This CDR3 spans 15 amino acids. The CDR3 DNA reads TGTGCCAGCAGCTTAGCATGGGGGGCTGCCGGGGAGCTGTTTTTT. Translating it yields CASSLAWGAAGELFF.

This clonotype was seen a few times. The chain couples TRBV5-4 to TRBJ1-1; 10 bases match TRBD1. After removal of 4 bases from V and 5 bases from J, the junction contained 8 bases not matched to a gene. The CDR3 length is 15 residues. CDR1 SGHNT and CDR2 YYREEE come from the germline V gene (reference sequence). The CDR3 region has the DNA TGTGCCAGCAGCCCCCCGGGACAGGGGTATACTGAAGCTTTCTTT. Its protein product is CASSPPGQGYTEAFF.

V usage is TRBV28 and J usage is TRBJ2-7, with a tentative D call TRBD1 (5 bases). Germline V CDR1 and CDR2: MDHEN, SYDVKM. Trimming left V 7 bases short and J 3 bases short, with 16 bases between. This CDR3 comprises 14 residues. The CDR3 DNA is TGTGCCAGCACTCAGGGCGGAACCAACTACGAGCAGTACTTC. This encodes CASTQGGTNYEQYF. The full variable domain, completed using reference TRBV28 and TRBJ2-7, is DVKVTQSSRYLVKRTGEKVFLECVQDMDHENMFWYRQDPGLGLRLIYFSYDVKMKEKGDIPEGYSVSREKKERFSLILESASTNQTSMYLCASTQGGTNYEQYFGPGTRLTVT.

The J gene is TRBJ1-5, the V gene TRBV5-5; no clear D gene. This CDR3 is built from 15 residues. Germline V gene sequence: CDR1 SGHKS, CDR2 YYEKEE (reference sequence). The V end lost 0 bases, the J end lost 3 bases, and 10 bases lay between the germline ends. The CDR3 loop is CASSLVFGSNQPQHF. The DNA of the CDR3 is TGTGCCAGCAGCTTGGTCTTTGGATCCAATCAGCCCCAGCATTTT.

The chain has TRBV9 and TRBJ2-1, with TRBD2 matching over 14 bases. This CDR3 has 17 amino acids. From germline, CDR1 is SGDLS and CDR2 YYNGEE. V was pared by 2 bases and J by 9 bases, with 10 bases of the junction left unmatched. CDR3 sequence reads: CASSVLAGTSGSPEQFF. The CDR3 DNA follows: TGTGCCAGCAGCGTTTTAGCCGGGACTAGCGGGAGTCCTGAGCAGTTCTTC.

Concerning this clonotype: A read error may be the cause here, since a much bigger clone is one base away. The chain employs TRBV14 and TRBJ1-1; D perhaps matches TRBD1 (5 bases). The CDR3 runs 18 residues. From germline, CDR1 is SGHDN and CDR2 FVKESK. The CDR3 loop is CAGSQVAWGRGLNTEAFF. The CDR3 nucleotides read TGTGCCGGCAGCCAAGTGGCCTGGGGACGGGGACTAAACACTGAAGCTTTCTTT.

There are a few counts of this clonotype. V usage is TRBV10-3 and J usage is TRBJ2-7; 8 positions agree with TRBD2. The CDR3 spans 15 residues. Germline V lookup: CDR1 ENHRY, CDR2 SYGVKD. V lost 0 bases and J lost 4; bases outside the gene matches: 5. Written as DNA, the CDR3 is TGTGCCATCAGTGAGTCTAGCGGGAAGTTTTACGAGCAGTACTTC. Amino acid sequence: CAISESSGKFYEQYF.

This clonotype was observed at least ten times. The rearrangement joins TRBV15 to TRBJ2-1; D might be TRBD1 (5 bases). From germline, CDR1 is LNHNV and CDR2 YYDKDF (reference sequence). This CDR3 comprises 15 residues. Deletions cut 4 bases from V and 5 bases from J, with 15 bases between. In DNA, the CDR3 is TGTGCCACCAGCATCATTGGGGCAGGGAACAATGAGCAGTTCTTC. Translation gives CATSIIGAGNNEQFF.

The chain employs TRBV6-5 and TRBJ2-7; D is uncertain. This CDR3 comprises 12 residues. From germline, CDR1 is MNHEY and CDR2 SVGAGI. Trimming stripped 5 bases from V and 6 bases from J, with 11 bases between. CDR3 DNA: TGTGCCAGCAGTCTGGACGGCGGCGAGCAGTACTTC. Residues: CASSLDGGEQYF.

The chain has TRBV9 and TRBJ1-2, with no clear D. The CDR3 is 13 residues long. Trimming pared 5 bases from V and 3 bases from J, leaving 11 bases between. Germline lookup yields CDR1 SGDLS and CDR2 YYNGEE. The CDR3 loop reads CASRGGSDYGYTF. CDR3 nucleotide sequence: TGTGCCAGCAGGGGAGGGTCGGACTATGGCTACACCTTC.

The chain uses TRBV20-1 and TRBJ2-2, with TRBD1 matching 10 bases. Trimming took 0 bases from V and 6 from J; bases not matched to a gene: 7. This CDR3 is 16 amino acids long. Germline lookup yields CDR1 DFQATT and CDR2 SNEGSKA (reference sequence). The CDR3 loop is CSARERDRGISGELFF. For the CDR3, the DNA is TGCAGTGCTAGAGAGAGGGACAGGGGTATCTCCGGGGAGCTGTTTTTT.